This TCR beta chain was found in a study of STAT5B mutations in CD4+ large granular lymphocyte leukemia. Study-wide results and caveats: Patient CD4-sorted repertoires looked more clonal than healthy CD4+ repertoires, even without putative leukemic clones.

There are a few counts of this clone. What it binds is unknown. Control samples were healthy donors' buffy coats. Germline assignment: CDR1 SGHVS and CDR2 FQNEAQ. V was shortened by 6 bases and J by 8 bases, with 10 bases between the two germline ends. This CDR3 has 11 amino acids. This was a survey-level run. The table came from immunoSEQ multiplex PCR; TCRdb's copy has only in-frame clones and leaves some out. Seen here are 30,000 or so clones, about 82% observed once, and the top ten hold less than 4.5%. Sample: CD4+ T cells from blood buffy coats. The chain uses TRBV7-8 and TRBJ1-2; D is possibly TRBD1 (6 bases). This receptor was taken from a human donor in good health. Written as DNA, the CDR3 is TGTGCCAGCAGTAGGGGGTACGGCTACACCTTC. Its protein is CASSRGYGYTF.